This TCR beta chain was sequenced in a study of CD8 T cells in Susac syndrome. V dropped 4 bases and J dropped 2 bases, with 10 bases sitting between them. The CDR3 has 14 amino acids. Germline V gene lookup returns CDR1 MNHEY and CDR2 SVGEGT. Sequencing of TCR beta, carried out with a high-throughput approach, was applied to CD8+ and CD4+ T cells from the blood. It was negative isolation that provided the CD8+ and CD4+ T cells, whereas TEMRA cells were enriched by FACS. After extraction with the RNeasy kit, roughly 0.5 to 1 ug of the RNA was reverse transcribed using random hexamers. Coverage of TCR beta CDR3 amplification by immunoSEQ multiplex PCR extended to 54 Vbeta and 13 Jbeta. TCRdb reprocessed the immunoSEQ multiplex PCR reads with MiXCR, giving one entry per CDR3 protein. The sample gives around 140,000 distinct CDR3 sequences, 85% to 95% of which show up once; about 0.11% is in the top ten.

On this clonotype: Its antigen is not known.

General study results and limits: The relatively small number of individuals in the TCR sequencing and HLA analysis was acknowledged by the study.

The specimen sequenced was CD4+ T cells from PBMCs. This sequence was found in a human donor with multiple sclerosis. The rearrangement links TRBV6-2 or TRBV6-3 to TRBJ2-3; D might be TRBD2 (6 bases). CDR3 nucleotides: TGTGCCAGCAGTTGGGGACTGAACACAGATACGCAGTATTTT. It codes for CASSWGLNTDTQYF.